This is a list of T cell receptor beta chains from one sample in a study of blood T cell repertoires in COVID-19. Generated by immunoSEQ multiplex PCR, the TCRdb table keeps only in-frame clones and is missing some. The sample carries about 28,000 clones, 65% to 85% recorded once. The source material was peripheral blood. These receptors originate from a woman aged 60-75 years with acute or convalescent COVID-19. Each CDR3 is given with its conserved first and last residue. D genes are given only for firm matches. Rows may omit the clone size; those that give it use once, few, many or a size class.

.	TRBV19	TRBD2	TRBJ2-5	CASSTAGYQETQYF	TGTGCCAGTAGTACAGCGGGGTACCAAGAGACCCAGTACTTC
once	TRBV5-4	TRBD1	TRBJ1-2	CASSSDRGSYGYTF	TGTGCCAGCAGCTCCGACAGGGGAAGCTATGGCTACACCTTC
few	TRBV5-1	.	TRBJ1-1	CASSLTGLDTEAFF	TGCGCCAGCAGCTTGACCGGGTTGGACACTGAAGCTTTCTTT
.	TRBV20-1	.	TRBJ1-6	CSASGTPGYNSPLHF	TGCAGTGCTAGTGGGACACCCGGCTATAATTCACCCCTCCACTTT
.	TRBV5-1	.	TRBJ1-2	CASIPVEYGYTF	TGCGCCAGCATACCGGTAGAGTATGGCTACACCTTC
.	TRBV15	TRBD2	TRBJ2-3	CATSARLAGGLDTQYF	TGTGCCACCAGCGCCCGACTAGCGGGGGGGCTGGATACGCAGTATTTT
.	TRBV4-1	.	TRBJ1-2	CASSQVGGAADGYTF	TGCGCCAGCAGCCAGGTCGGGGGGGCGGCGGATGGCTACACCTTC
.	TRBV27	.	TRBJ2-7	CASSSHLGMITYEQYF	TGTGCCAGCAGCTCGCACCTCGGGATGATCACCTACGAGCAGTACTTC
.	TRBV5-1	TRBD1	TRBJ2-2	CASSLLTGGSGELFF	TGCGCCAGCAGCTTGTTGACAGGGGGCTCCGGGGAGCTGTTTTTT
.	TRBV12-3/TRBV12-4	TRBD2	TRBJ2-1	CASYPRGGNEQFF	TGTGCCAGCTACCCCCGGGGGGGTAATGAGCAGTTCTTC
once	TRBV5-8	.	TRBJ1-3	CASSFSGSGNTIYF	TGTGCCAGCAGCTTCAGCGGCTCTGGAAACACCATATATTTT
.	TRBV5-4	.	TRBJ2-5	CASSLLAANQETQYF	TGTGCCAGCAGCTTGTTAGCCGCGAATCAAGAGACCCAGTACTTC